This T cell receptor beta chain was observed in a study of blood T cell repertoires in COVID-19. Study-wide background: Sources were T cells, B-cell-depleted T cells, or PBMCs; the material itself was cDNA or gDNA.

Germline-derived CDR1 and CDR2 are KGHSH and LQKENI. The ends lost 2 bases at V and 5 bases at J; junction bases unmatched: 2. The CDR3 runs to 15 residues. The method was immunoSEQ multiplex PCR; TCRdb's version includes in-frame clones alone and lacks a portion of them. The sample yields about 250,000 clones, around four fifths seen once. The TCR originated in a woman aged 55-70 years with active or convalescent COVID-19. The sequenced sample was peripheral blood. The chain uses TRBV18 and TRBJ2-1, with 11 bases identical to TRBD2. The CDR3 coding sequence is TGTGCCAGCTCACCATTGGGACTAGCGGACAATGAGCAGTTCTTC. Encoded protein: CASSPLGLADNEQFF. The full variable domain, completed using reference TRBV18 and TRBJ2-1, is NAGVMQNPRHLVRRRGQEARLRCSPMKGHSHVYWYRQLPEEGLKFMVYLQKENIIDESGMPKERFSAEFPKEGPSILRIQQVVRGDSAAYFCASSPLGLADNEQFFGPGTRLTVL.